The present entry profiles one T cell receptor beta chain with its context. What it binds is unknown. A second roughly 6 to 12 cycle PCR used barcoded and J-beta primers. TCRdb reanalysed the 5' RACE reads using MiXCR and keeps one entry per CDR3 protein. In the table there are roughly 1,800,000 distinct CDR3 sequences, roughly 52% of which are singletons. These data belong to a study of blood T cells in healthy people across ages. The germline CDR1 and CDR2 sequences are LGHNA and YNFKEQ. The CDR3 runs to 17 residues. The V end was cut by 2 bases, the J end by 2 bases, with 16 bases between. Broader study findings: Across samples, TCR beta diversity tracked strongly with naive T cell percentage. Any changes in expanded clonotypes were possibly confounded, as donor CMV status remained unknown. A conclusive naive versus antigen-experienced comparison was prevented by the unsorted PBMCs. Both naive CD4+ cell counts and diversity were greater in long-lived donors than in aged donors.

The gene calls are TRBV4-2 and TRBJ2-1; possible D gene TRBD1, 5 bases. The source is a woman aged 40 to 50 in good health. The sequenced material came from blood. The CDR3 sequence is CASSQLTASVTYNEQFF. In DNA, the CDR3 is TGTGCCAGCAGCCAATTGACAGCGTCGGTGACCTACAATGAGCAGTTCTTC.